This is a list of T cell receptor beta chains from one sample in a study of cytomegalovirus exposure and HLA in healthy donors. The protocol was immunoSEQ multiplex PCR, while the TCRdb copy is restricted to in-frame clones and leaves out a portion. The sample lists 150,000 or so clones; 64% were seen once. The sample consisted of PBMCs. All receptors come from a woman aged 25 to 39 in good health and CMV-seropositive. CDR3s include the opening cysteine and the closing phenylalanine or tryptophan. A D gene is named only where the DNA matches it firmly. Clone size is stated in some rows and not others, as once, few, many or a class when expanded.

CDR3 length,D gene,clone size,J gene,V gene,CDR3 DNA,CDR3 protein
16,.,few,TRBJ2-3,TRBV4-2,TGTGCCAGCAGCCAAGGCGAAGGCGGGCGCACAGATACGCAGTATTTT,CASSQGEGGRTDTQYF
12,.,few,TRBJ1-1,TRBV6-5,TGTGCCAGCAGTTCCATGAACACTGAAGCTTTCTTT,CASSSMNTEAFF
14,.,.,TRBJ1-1,TRBV18,TGTGCCAGCTCACCCCTCGGAGGGGACACTGAAGCTTTCTTT,CASSPLGGDTEAFF
15,.,.,TRBJ2-7,TRBV5-1,TGCGCCAGCAGCTGGGGAGGACCCCGCTCCTACGAGCAGTACTTC,CASSWGGPRSYEQYF
12,.,.,TRBJ2-5,TRBV25-1,TGTGCCAGCAGTGGTCCCGGAGAGACCCAGTACTTC,CASSGPGETQYF
14,.,.,TRBJ2-3,TRBV25-1,TGTGCCAGCAGTGAAGCGCTACCCACAGATACGCAGTATTTT,CASSEALPTDTQYF
15,.,few,TRBJ1-4,TRBV10-1,TGCGCCAGCAGTGAGTCGGGGGCAGAAAATGAAAAACTGTTTTTT,CASSESGAENEKLFF
15,TRBD1,.,TRBJ1-5,TRBV7-2,TGTGCCAGCAGCCGGACAGGGGGCATCAATCAGCCCCAGCATTTT,CASSRTGGINQPQHF
15,TRBD2,.,TRBJ2-3,TRBV6-4,TGTGCCAGCAGTGAACTAGCGGGAACCACAGATACGCAGTATTTT,CASSELAGTTDTQYF
17,.,.,TRBJ1-4,TRBV7-9,TGTGCCAGCAGCCCCAGGGAGGAGCCCGGGGCGAGGGAAAAACTGTTTTTT,CASSPREEPGAREKLFF
14,.,.,TRBJ1-6,TRBV27,TGTGCCAGCACCCTCGGACTGAATAATTCACCCCTCCACTTT,CASTLGLNNSPLHF
14,TRBD1,once,TRBJ2-3,TRBV6-5,TGTGCCAGCAGACATACAGGGGGCACAGATACGCAGTATTTT,CASRHTGGTDTQYF
13,.,.,TRBJ2-7,TRBV7-6,TGTGCCAGCAGCTCCACAGGGTTCTACGAGCAGTACTTC,CASSSTGFYEQYF
14,TRBD2,.,TRBJ2-5,TRBV6-1,TGTGCCAGCAGTGAAGCTGTGGGAGGGGAGACCCAGTACTTC,CASSEAVGGETQYF
18,TRBD1,few,TRBJ1-3,TRBV4-1,TGCGCCAGCAGCCATTTCAGGGGACAGGGGGCGGCAGGAAACACCATATATTTT,CASSHFRGQGAAGNTIYF
12,.,.,TRBJ2-7,TRBV30,TGTGCCTGGACGGACAGCTCGGGGGAGCAGTACTTC,CAWTDSSGEQYF
12,TRBD1,.,TRBJ2-7,TRBV10-3,TGTGCCACCGAAGATGACAGGGACGAGCAGTACTTC,CATEDDRDEQYF
14,TRBD2,.,TRBJ2-3,TRBV5-1,TGCGCCAGCAGCTCCGGGACTATCGCAGATACGCAGTATTTT,CASSSGTIADTQYF
16,.,many,TRBJ2-2,TRBV30,TGTGCCTGGAGTGCCACCCCTGGGCAGGGCACCGGGGAGCTGTTTTTT,CAWSATPGQGTGELFF
17,.,.,TRBJ1-3,TRBV30,TGTGCCTGGAGTTTAGGGGGACGCTCCTCGAGGGGAAACACCATATATTTT,CAWSLGGRSSRGNTIYF
17,.,.,TRBJ2-7,TRBV5-6,TGTGCCAGCAGCTTATTTCTCTCTGGGCGGGACCCCTACGAGCAGTACTTC,CASSLFLSGRDPYEQYF
13,TRBD1,few,TRBJ2-5,TRBV5-1,TGCGCCAGCAGCTCGGGACAGGGGAAGACCCAGTACTTC,CASSSGQGKTQYF
15,TRBD1,.,TRBJ1-6,TRBV6-6,TGTGCCAGCAGTACCGGACAGGGAGGATATTCACCCCTCCACTTT,CASSTGQGGYSPLHF
14,TRBD2,once,TRBJ2-7,TRBV6-5,TGTGCCAGCAGTTTGGGACTAGAGCAATACGAGCAGTACTTC,CASSLGLEQYEQYF
14,TRBD2,few,TRBJ2-1,TRBV11-2,TGTGCCAGCAGCCCAGCGGGAGCCTACAATGAGCAGTTCTTC,CASSPAGAYNEQFF
14,.,few,TRBJ1-2,TRBV11-3,TGTGCCAGCAGCTTAGGCTCAGGGGCCTATGGCTACACCTTC,CASSLGSGAYGYTF
15,TRBD1,.,TRBJ1-1,TRBV5-1,TGCGCCAGCAGCTTGGTCGGAGGGGGCTACACTGAAGCTTTCTTT,CASSLVGGGYTEAFF
14,TRBD1,few,TRBJ2-5,TRBV6-5,TGTGCCAGCAGTTACGCACAGGGGGGTTATCAACAGTACTTC,CASSYAQGGYQQYF
13,.,.,TRBJ2-1,TRBV19,TGTGCCAGTAGTATAGTACAGGGCGATGAGCAGTTCTTC,CASSIVQGDEQFF
14,.,.,TRBJ2-5,TRBV13,TGTGCCAGCGGGGCAGGGGCCTTCCAAGAGACCCAGTACTTC,CASGAGAFQETQYF
15,TRBD2,.,TRBJ2-7,TRBV4-1,TGCGCCAGCCGGCCGACTAGCGGGACCTCGGTAGGGCAGTACTTC,CASRPTSGTSVGQYF
15,TRBD1,.,TRBJ2-1,TRBV7-6,TGTGCCAGCAGCCCACAATGGGGACAGTACAATGAGCAGTTCTTC,CASSPQWGQYNEQFF
13,.,few,TRBJ2-2,TRBV15,TGTGCCACCAGCCCATTTGAGTCCGGGGAGCTGTTTTTT,CATSPFESGELFF
14,TRBD2,few,TRBJ2-3,TRBV2,TGTGCCAGCGGACTAGCGGGGACCACAGATACGCAGTATTTT,CASGLAGTTDTQYF
15,TRBD1,.,TRBJ1-5,TRBV18,TGTGCCAGCTCACCCCAGGGGGGCAACAATCAGCCCCAGCATTTT,CASSPQGGNNQPQHF
12,.,.,TRBJ1-3,TRBV6-5,TGTGCCAGCGTGGGGAGCGGGTACACCATATATTTT,CASVGSGYTIYF
16,TRBD2,.,TRBJ2-7,TRBV11-3,TGTGCCAGCAGCTTAGGAATGGGGACTATTACCTACGAGCAGTACTTC,CASSLGMGTITYEQYF
16,.,few,TRBJ1-4,TRBV4-2,TGTGCCAGCAGCCAAACTAGCCAGCTAGCCTCGAGGGTATTGTTTTTT,CASSQTSQLASRVLFF
15,.,.,TRBJ1-5,TRBV5-1,TGCGCCAGCAGCTTGGGCAGGCAAAAGGTTCAGCCCCAGCATTTT,CASSLGRQKVQPQHF
15,.,.,TRBJ1-4,TRBV5-8,TGTGCCAGCAGCTCGACCGGGGGGCCTCCTGAAAAACTGTTTTTT,CASSSTGGPPEKLFF
15,TRBD1,few,TRBJ2-1,TRBV9,TGTGCCAGCGCTACCGGGACAGGGAACGGCAATGAGCAGTTCTTC,CASATGTGNGNEQFF
14,.,.,TRBJ2-2,TRBV27,TGTGCCAGCAGAGGAGGGGCGAACACCGGGGAGCTGTTTTTT,CASRGGANTGELFF
14,.,few,TRBJ2-5,TRBV5-8,TGTGCCAGCAGCCCCGGGACACCCCGCCAGACCCAGTACTTC,CASSPGTPRQTQYF
15,.,few,TRBJ1-2,TRBV6-4,TGTGCCAGCAGAGGATGGGGGACTCCGGGCGGTGGCTACACCTTC,CASRGWGTPGGGYTF
16,TRBD1,few,TRBJ2-7,TRBV6-1,TGTGCCAGCAGTGATTTGACAGGGACAGTCTCCTACGAGCAGTACTTC,CASSDLTGTVSYEQYF
15,TRBD1,few,TRBJ2-7,TRBV30,TGTGCCTGGAGTGGGACAGGGGGCCGATCCTACGAGCAGTACTTC,CAWSGTGGRSYEQYF
15,.,.,TRBJ2-3,TRBV5-4,TGTGCCAGCAGCCTCAATCCAGGTAGCACAGATACGCAGTATTTT,CASSLNPGSTDTQYF
15,.,once,TRBJ2-7,TRBV5-4,TGTGCCAGCAGCCCGAGACAGGAAAGCTCCTACGAGCAGTACTTC,CASSPRQESSYEQYF
15,TRBD1,.,TRBJ2-3,TRBV5-6,TGTGCCAGCAGCTACGGACAGGGGAGTACAGATACGCAGTATTTT,CASSYGQGSTDTQYF
15,.,.,TRBJ2-3,TRBV19,TGTGCCAGTAGTATAATCCCTCGAGGCACAGATACGCAGTATTTT,CASSIIPRGTDTQYF
14,TRBD1,.,TRBJ2-2,TRBV5-4,TGTGCCAGCAGCGGGACAGGCGGGACCGGGGAGCTGTTTTTT,CASSGTGGTGELFF
12,TRBD1,.,TRBJ2-1,TRBV4-1,TGCGCCAGCGGCACAGGGGGCCATGAGCAGTTCTTC,CASGTGGHEQFF
16,TRBD1,.,TRBJ2-7,TRBV25-1,TGTGCCAGCAGTGAATACGGGACAGGCCCTTCCTACGAGCAGTACTTC,CASSEYGTGPSYEQYF
15,TRBD1,.,TRBJ1-2,TRBV5-3,TGTGCCAGAAGCACTAGGACAGGGGATCTTGTTGGCTACACCTTC,CARSTRTGDLVGYTF
13,.,.,TRBJ2-1,TRBV9,TGTGCCAGCACCCCTTTGGGGGGGCCTGAGCAGTTCTTC,CASTPLGGPEQFF